This TCR beta chain was identified in a study of CD8 T cells in Susac syndrome. The table lists this clonotype with a count of one. Germline V lookup: CDR1 DFQATT, CDR2 SNEGSKA (reference sequence). The CDR3 has 14 residues. The ends were cut back, 6 bases at V and 2 bases at J, with 17 bases in the middle. RNA in amounts of about 0.5 to 1 ug was reverse transcribed with random hexamers. One entry per CDR3 protein, called by TCRdb with MiXCR from the immunoSEQ multiplex PCR reads. The sample lists 400,000 to 550,000 distinct CDR3 sequences, 85% seen once, with 0.12% in the top ten. Sequencing was done on a sample of CD8+ T cells from PBMCs. V gene TRBV20-1 combines with J gene TRBJ2-7; D is perhaps TRBD1 (6 bases). The sequence derives from a human donor with multiple sclerosis. The chain's CDR3 is CSAITGTGPYEQYF. The CDR3 DNA follows: TGCAGTGCCATAACAGGGACCGGCCCCTACGAGCAGTACTTC.